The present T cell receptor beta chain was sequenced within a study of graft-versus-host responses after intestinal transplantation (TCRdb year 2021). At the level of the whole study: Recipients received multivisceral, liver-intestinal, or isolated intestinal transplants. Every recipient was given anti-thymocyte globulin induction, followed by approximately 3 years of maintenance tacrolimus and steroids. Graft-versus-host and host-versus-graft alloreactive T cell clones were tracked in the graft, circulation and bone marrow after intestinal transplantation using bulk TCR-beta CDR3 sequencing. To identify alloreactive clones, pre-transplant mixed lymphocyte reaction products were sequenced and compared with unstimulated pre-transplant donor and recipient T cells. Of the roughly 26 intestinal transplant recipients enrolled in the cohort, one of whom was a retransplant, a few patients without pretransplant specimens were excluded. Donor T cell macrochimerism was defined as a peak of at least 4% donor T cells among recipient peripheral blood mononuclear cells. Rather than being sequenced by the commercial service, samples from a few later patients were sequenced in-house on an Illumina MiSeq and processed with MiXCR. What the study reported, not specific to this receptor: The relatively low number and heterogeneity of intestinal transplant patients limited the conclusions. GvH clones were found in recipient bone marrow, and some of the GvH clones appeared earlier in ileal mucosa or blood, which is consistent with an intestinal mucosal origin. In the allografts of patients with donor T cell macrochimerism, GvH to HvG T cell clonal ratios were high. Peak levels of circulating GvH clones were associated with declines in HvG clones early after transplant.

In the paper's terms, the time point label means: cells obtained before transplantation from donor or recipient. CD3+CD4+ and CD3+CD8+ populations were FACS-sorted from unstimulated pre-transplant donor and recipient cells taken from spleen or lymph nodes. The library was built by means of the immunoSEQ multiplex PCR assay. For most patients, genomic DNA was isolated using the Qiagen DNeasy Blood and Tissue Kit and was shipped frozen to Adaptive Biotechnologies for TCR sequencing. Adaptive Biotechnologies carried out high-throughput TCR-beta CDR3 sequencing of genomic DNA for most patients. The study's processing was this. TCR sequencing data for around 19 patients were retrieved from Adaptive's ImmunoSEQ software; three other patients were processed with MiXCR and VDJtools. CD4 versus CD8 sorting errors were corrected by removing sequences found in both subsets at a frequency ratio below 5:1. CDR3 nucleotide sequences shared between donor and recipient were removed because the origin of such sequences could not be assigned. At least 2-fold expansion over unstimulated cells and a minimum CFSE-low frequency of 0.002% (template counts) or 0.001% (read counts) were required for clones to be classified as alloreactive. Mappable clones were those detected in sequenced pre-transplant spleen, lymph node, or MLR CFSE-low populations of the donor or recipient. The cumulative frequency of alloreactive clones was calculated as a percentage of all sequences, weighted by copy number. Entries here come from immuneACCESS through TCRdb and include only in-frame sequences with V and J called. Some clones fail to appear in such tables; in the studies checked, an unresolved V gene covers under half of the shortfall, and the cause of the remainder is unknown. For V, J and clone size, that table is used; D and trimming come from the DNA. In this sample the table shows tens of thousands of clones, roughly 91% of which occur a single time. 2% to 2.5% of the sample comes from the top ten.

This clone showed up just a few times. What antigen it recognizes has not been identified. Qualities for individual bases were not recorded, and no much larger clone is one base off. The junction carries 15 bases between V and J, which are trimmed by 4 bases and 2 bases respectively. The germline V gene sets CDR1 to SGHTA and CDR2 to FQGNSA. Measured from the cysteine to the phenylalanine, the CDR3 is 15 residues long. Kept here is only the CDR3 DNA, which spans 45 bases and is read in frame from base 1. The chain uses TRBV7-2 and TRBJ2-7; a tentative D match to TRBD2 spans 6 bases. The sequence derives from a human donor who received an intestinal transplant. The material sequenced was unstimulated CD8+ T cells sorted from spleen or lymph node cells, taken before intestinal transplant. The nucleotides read TGTGCCAGCAGCTCCGGGCGGGGAGACGCCTACGAGCAGTACTTC. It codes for CASSSGRGDAYEQYF.